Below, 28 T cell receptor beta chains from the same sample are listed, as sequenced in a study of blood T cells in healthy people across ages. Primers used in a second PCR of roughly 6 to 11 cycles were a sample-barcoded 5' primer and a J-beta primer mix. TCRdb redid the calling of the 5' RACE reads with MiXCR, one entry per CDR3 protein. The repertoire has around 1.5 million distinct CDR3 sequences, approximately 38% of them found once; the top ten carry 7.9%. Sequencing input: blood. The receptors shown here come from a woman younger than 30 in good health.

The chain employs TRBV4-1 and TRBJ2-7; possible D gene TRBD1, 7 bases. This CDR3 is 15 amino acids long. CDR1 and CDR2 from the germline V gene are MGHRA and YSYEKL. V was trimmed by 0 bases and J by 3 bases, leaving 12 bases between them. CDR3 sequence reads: CASSQDDREVYEQYF. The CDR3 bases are TGCGCCAGCAGCCAAGATGACAGGGAGGTCTACGAGCAGTACTTC.

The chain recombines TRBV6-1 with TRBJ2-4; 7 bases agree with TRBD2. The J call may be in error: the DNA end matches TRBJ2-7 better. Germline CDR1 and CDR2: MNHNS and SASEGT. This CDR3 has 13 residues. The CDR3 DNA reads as TGTGCCAGCACGGGGACTATAGCCTACGAGCAGTACTTC. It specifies CASTGTIAYEQYF.

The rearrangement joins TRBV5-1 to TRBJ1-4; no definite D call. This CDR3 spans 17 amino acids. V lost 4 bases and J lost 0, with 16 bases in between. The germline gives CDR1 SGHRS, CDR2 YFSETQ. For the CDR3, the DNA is TGCGCCAGCAGCCCCGACTGGTACCAAGCAACTAATGAAAAACTGTTTTTT. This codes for CASSPDWYQATNEKLFF. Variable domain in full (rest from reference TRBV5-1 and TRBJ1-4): KAGVTQTPRYLIKTRGQQVTLSCSPISGHRSVSWYQQTPGQGLQFLFEYFSETQRNKGNFPGRFSGRQFSNSRSEMNVSTLELGDSALYLCASSPDWYQATNEKLFFGSGTQLSVL.

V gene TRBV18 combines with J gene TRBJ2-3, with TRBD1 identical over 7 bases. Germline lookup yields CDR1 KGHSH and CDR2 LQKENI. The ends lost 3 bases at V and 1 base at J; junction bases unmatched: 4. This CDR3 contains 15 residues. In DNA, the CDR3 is TGTGCCAGCTCACCCCAGGGGGTGGGCACAGATACGCAGTATTTT. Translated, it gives CASSPQGVGTDTQYF.

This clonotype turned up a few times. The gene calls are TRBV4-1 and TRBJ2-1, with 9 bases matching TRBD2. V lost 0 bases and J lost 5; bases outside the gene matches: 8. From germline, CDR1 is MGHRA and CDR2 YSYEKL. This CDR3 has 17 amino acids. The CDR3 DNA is TGCGCCAGCAGCCAAGATCTAGCTAGCGGGACAAACAATGAGCAGTTCTTC. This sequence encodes CASSQDLASGTNNEQFF.

CDR3 in DNA: TGTGCCAGCAGCTCATTGACTAGCCTATACAATGAGCAGTACTTC. Translating it yields CASSSLTSLYNEQYF. This chain uses TRBV11-2 with TRBJ2-1; 7 bases are a match to TRBD2. The J call may be faulty, since TRBJ2-7 better matches the DNA end. Germline CDR1 is SGHAT and CDR2 is FQNNGV. The CDR3 sequence is 15 residues long.

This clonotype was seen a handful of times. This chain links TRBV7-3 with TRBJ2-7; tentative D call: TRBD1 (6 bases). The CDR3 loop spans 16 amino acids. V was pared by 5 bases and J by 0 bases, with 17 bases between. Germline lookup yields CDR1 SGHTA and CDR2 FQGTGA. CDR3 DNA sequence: TGTGCCAGCAGCCCCGATGCAGGGGCAAGCTCCTACGAGCAGTACTTC. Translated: CASSPDAGASSYEQYF.

The CDR3 DNA is TGCAGTGCTAGGCTCCCGAAAGGGGATGAGCAGTTCTTC. This sequence encodes CSARLPKGDEQFF. The chain links TRBV20-1 to TRBJ2-1; the D gene is possibly TRBD1 (5 bases). Trimming shortened V by 3 bases and J by 8 bases, and 14 bases separated the two germline ends. The germline gives CDR1 DFQATT, CDR2 SNEGSKA (reference sequence). The CDR3 length is 13 residues.

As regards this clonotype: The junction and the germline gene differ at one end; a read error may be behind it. The CDR3 region is CAGRTSGGTDTQYF. The DNA for the CDR3 is TGTGCCGGCCGAACTAGCGGGGGCACGGATACGCAGTATTTT. This chain joins TRBV12-3 or TRBV12-4 and TRBJ2-3, with 11 bases that match TRBD2. CDR3 size: 14 residues.

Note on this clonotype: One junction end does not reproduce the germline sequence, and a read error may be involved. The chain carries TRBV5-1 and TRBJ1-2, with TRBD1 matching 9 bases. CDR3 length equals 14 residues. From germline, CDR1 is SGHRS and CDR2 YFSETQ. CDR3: CAGSPDRDRVGYTF. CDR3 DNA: TGCGCCGGCAGCCCAGACCGGGACAGGGTGGGCTACACCTTC.

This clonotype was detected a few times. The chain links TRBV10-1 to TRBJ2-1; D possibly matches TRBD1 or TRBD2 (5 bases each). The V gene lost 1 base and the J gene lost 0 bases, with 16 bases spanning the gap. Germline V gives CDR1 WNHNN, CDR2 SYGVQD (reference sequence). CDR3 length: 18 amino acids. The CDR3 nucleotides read TGCGCCAGCAGTGAGTTCGCGGACAATCGGGGCTCCTACAATGAGCAGTTCTTC. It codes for CASSEFADNRGSYNEQFF.

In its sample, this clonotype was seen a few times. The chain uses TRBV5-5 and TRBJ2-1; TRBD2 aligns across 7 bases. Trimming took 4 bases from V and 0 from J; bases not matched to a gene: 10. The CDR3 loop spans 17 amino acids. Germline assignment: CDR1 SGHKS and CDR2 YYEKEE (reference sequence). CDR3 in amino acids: CASSPVASGYSYNEQFF. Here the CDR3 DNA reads TGTGCCAGCAGCCCGGTCGCTAGCGGATACTCCTACAATGAGCAGTTCTTC.

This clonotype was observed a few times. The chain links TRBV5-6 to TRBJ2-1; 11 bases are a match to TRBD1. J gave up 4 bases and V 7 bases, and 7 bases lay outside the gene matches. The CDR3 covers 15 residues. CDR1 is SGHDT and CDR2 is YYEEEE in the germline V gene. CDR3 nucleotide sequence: TGTGCCAGCCGCACAGGACAGGGGGCATACAATGAGCAGTTCTTC. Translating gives CASRTGQGAYNEQFF.

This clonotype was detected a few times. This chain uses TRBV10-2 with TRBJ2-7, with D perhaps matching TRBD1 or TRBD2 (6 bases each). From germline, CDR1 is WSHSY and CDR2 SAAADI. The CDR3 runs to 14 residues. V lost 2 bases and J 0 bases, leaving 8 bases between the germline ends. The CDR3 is CASSERGDSYEQYF. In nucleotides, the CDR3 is TGCGCCAGCAGTGAGAGGGGGGACTCCTACGAGCAGTACTTC.

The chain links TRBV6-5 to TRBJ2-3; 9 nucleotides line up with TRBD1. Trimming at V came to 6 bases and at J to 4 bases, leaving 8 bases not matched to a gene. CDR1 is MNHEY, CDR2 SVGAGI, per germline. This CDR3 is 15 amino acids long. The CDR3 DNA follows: TGTGCCAGCAGGCGCGGACAGGGGTTGCCAGATACGCAGTATTTT. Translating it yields CASRRGQGLPDTQYF.

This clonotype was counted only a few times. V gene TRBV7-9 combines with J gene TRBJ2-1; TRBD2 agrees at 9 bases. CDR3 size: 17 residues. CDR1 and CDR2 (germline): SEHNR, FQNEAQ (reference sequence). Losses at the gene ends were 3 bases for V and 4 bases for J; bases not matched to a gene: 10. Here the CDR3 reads CASSFLGGLASYNEQFF. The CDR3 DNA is TGTGCCAGCAGCTTTCTGGGAGGACTAGCGTCGTACAATGAGCAGTTCTTC.

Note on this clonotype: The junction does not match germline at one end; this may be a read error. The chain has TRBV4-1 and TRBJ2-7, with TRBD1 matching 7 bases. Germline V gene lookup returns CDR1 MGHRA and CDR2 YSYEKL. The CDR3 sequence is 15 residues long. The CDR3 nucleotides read TGCGCCGGCAGCCAGGGGGAATTTGTGACTGATGAGCAGTACTTC. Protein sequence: CAGSQGEFVTDEQYF.

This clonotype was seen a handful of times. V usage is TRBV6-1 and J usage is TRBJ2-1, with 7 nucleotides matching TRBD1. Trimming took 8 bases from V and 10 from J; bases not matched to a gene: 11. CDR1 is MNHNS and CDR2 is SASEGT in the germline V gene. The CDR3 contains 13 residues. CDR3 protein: CASHPRQGGEQFF. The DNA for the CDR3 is TGTGCCAGCCATCCCCGACAGGGCGGCGAGCAGTTCTTC.

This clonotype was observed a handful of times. CDR3 protein: CASSLEGRTNYGYTF. DNA of the CDR3: TGCGCCAGCAGCTTGGAGGGCAGAACTAACTATGGCTACACCTTC. V is TRBV5-1 and J is TRBJ1-2; D uncertain. Germline V gene data show CDR1 as SGHRS and CDR2 as YFSETQ. CDR3 size: 15 residues. Trimming left V 0 bases short and J 0 bases short, with 9 bases between. The variable domain in full, with the rest retrieved from reference TRBV5-1 and TRBJ1-2, is KAGVTQTPRYLIKTRGQQVTLSCSPISGHRSVSWYQQTPGQGLQFLFEYFSETQRNKGNFPGRFSGRQFSNSRSEMNVSTLELGDSALYLCASSLEGRTNYGYTFGSGTRLTVV.

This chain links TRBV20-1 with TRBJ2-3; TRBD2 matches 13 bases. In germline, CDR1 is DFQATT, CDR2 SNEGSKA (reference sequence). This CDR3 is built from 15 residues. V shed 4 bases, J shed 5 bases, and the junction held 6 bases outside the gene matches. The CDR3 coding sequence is TGCAGTGCTACGAGGACTAGCGGGAGCTTAGATACGCAGTATTTT. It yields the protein CSATRTSGSLDTQYF.

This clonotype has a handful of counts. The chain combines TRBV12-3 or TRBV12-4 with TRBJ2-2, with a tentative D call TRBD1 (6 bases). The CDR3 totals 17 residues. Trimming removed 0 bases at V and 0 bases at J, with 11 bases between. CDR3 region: CASSLAVGQPNTGELFF. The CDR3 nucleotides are TGTGCCAGCAGTTTAGCGGTAGGACAGCCGAACACCGGGGAGCTGTTTTTT.

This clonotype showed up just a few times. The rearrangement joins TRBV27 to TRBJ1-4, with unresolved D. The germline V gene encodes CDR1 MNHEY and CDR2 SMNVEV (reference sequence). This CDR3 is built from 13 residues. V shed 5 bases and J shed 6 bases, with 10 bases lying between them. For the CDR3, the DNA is TGTGCCAGCAGTCCACTCGGGGATGAAAAACTGTTTTTT. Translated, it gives CASSPLGDEKLFF.

The CDR3 is CASSEMKGHVSYEQYF. In DNA form, the CDR3 reads TGTGCCAGCAGTGAAATGAAGGGACACGTCTCCTACGAGCAGTACTTC. The chain is built from TRBV25-1 and TRBJ2-7; possibly TRBD1 for D (6 bases). V lost 2 bases and J 0 bases, leaving 14 bases between the germline ends. The CDR3 consists of 16 residues. Per the germline V gene, CDR1 is MGHDK and CDR2 is SYGVNS.

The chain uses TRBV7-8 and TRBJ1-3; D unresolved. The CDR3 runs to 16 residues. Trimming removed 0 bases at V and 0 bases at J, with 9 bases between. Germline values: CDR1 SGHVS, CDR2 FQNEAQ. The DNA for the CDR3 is TGTGCCAGCAGCTTAGCGCCCGGGAACTCTGGAAACACCATATATTTT. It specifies CASSLAPGNSGNTIYF.

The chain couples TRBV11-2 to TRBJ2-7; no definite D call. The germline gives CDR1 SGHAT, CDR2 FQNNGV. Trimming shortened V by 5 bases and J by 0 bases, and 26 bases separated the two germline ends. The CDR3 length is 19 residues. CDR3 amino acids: CASSQTYAGRLLSSYEQYF. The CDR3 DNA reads TGTGCCAGCAGCCAGACATACGCAGGTCGGCTCCTAAGCTCCTACGAGCAGTACTTC.

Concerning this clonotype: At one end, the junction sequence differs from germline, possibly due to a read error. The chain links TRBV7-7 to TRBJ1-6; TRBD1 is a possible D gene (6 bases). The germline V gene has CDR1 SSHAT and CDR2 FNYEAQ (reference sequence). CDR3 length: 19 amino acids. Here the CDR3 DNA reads TGTGCTAGCACCTCAGTCAGAGGGGGGGTCGTCACGAATAATTCACCCCTCCACTTT. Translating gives CASTSVRGGVVTNNSPLHF.

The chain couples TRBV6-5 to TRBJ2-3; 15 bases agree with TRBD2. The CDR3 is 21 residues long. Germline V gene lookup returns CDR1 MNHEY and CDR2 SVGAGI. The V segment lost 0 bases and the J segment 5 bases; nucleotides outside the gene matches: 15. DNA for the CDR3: TGTGCCAGCAGTTACTCGTTTGTCGGACTAGCGGGGGGGCCAGGGGGAGATACGCAGTATTTT. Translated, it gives CASSYSFVGLAGGPGGDTQYF.

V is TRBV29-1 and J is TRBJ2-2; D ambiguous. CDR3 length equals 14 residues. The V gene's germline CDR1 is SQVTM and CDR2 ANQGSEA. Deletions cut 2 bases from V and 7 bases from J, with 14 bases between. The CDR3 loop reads CSVEKQSKRGELFF. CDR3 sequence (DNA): TGCAGCGTTGAAAAACAGTCGAAACGCGGGGAGCTGTTTTTT.